The next 28 T cell receptor beta chains were all read from a single sample in a study of shared clonotypes between healthy human individuals. Assay used: immunoSEQ multiplex PCR; TCRdb lists only in-frame clones, some missing. The sample contains roughly 1,500,000 clones, roughly 98.5% of which appear only once. The material sequenced was naive CD4+ T cells sorted from blood. Subset given: CD45RA+ positively selected. The origin of the receptors is a man in his thirties or forties in good health.

The chain has TRBV18 and TRBJ2-5, with a tentative D call TRBD2 (5 bases). This CDR3 is 15 amino acids long. Trimming left V 4 bases short and J 2 bases short, with 14 bases between. Germline values: CDR1 KGHSH, CDR2 LQKENI. CDR3 region: CASSQGQTIQETQYF. The CDR3 DNA is TGTGCCAGCTCACAAGGTCAGACTATACAAGAGACCCAGTACTTC. Complete variable domain (other parts from reference TRBV18 and TRBJ2-5): NAGVMQNPRHLVRRRGQEARLRCSPMKGHSHVYWYRQLPEEGLKFMVYLQKENIIDESGMPKERFSAEFPKEGPSILRIQQVVRGDSAAYFCASSQGQTIQETQYFGPGTRLLVL.

This clone is a singleton in its sample. The chain uses TRBV30 and TRBJ1-2; D ambiguous. CDR3 length: 13 residues. Per germline, CDR1 GTSNPN and CDR2 SVGIG (reference sequence). The germline V and J ends were trimmed by 4 bases and 1 base, with 10 bases remaining between them. CDR3 nucleotides: TGTGCCTGGATTTACGGGGATAACTATGGCTACACCTTC. The encoded protein is CAWIYGDNYGYTF. Together with reference TRBV30 and TRBJ1-2, the CDR3 gives the full variable domain: SQTIHQWPATLVQPVGSPLSLECTVEGTSNPNLYWYRQAAGRGLQLLFYSVGIGQISSEVPQNLSASRPQDRQFILSSKKLLLSDSGFYLCAWIYGDNYGYTFGSGTRLTVV.

This rearrangement joins TRBV2 to TRBJ2-7; D perhaps matches TRBD1 (6 bases). Between the trimmed V and J ends, which lost 7 bases and 2 bases, there was a span of 15 bases. This CDR3 comprises 14 residues. The germline gives CDR1 SNHLY, CDR2 FYNNEI. The CDR3 bases are TGTGCCAGCACCAGGACGGGGACAACCTACGAGCAGTACTTC. It is translated as CASTRTGTTYEQYF.

The chain uses TRBV2 and TRBJ2-7; D may be TRBD2 (7 bases). The germline CDR1 and CDR2 sequences are SNHLY and FYNNEI. The CDR3 extends over 15 amino acids. V was shortened by 11 bases and J by 5 bases, with 25 bases between the two germline ends. The CDR3 reads CASQLEDTGGHEQYF. The CDR3 nucleotides are TGTGCCTCACAGCTAGAGGACACGGGGGGCCACGAGCAGTACTTC.

This chain uses TRBV29-1 with TRBJ2-1; D not certain. Trimming took 6 bases from V and 0 from J, leaving 12 bases between them. In germline, CDR1 is SQVTM, CDR2 ANQGSEA. This CDR3 has 14 amino acids. The CDR3 region is CSVPRSTSYNEQFF. The CDR3 DNA follows: TGCAGCGTACCTAGGAGTACCTCCTACAATGAGCAGTTCTTC.

CDR3 amino acids: CASSYRDRGPYEQYF. CDR3 sequence (DNA): TGTGCCAGCAGCTACCGGGACAGGGGTCCCTACGAGCAGTACTTC. The chain links TRBV7-6 to TRBJ2-7; TRBD1 aligns across 10 bases. Germline trimming cut 4 bases from V and 2 bases from J; bases unmatched to any gene: 5. The CDR3 runs to 15 residues. Germline-derived CDR1 and CDR2 are SGHVS and FNYEAQ.

V is TRBV18 and J is TRBJ1-4; no clear D. The V and J ends lost 3 bases and 1 base respectively, with 9 bases between them. This CDR3 has 15 residues. CDR1 and CDR2 (germline): KGHSH, LQKENI. The CDR3 DNA reads as TGTGCCAGCTCACCTACGGTAGAAACTAATGAAAAACTGTTTTTT. Amino acids: CASSPTVETNEKLFF.

The chain recombines TRBV29-1 with TRBJ2-3, with TRBD1 as a possible D gene (6 bases). Germline loops: CDR1 SQVTM, CDR2 ANQGSEA. The CDR3 length is 13 residues. V lost 3 bases and J 2 bases, leaving 9 bases between the germline ends. In DNA form, the CDR3 reads TGCAGCGTTGAGGGGGCAGCCACAGATACGCAGTATTTT. It translates to CSVEGAATDTQYF.

The J gene is TRBJ2-7, the V gene TRBV20-1; D may be TRBD2 (6 bases). V lost 5 bases and J lost 5, with 10 bases in between. CDR1 is DFQATT, CDR2 SNEGSKA, per germline (reference sequence). CDR3 length: 11 residues. The CDR3 DNA reads as TGCAGTGCTCAGACTAGTAACGAGCAGTACTTC. Protein sequence: CSAQTSNEQYF.

The V and J genes are TRBV2 and TRBJ2-7; 11 nucleotides align to TRBD1. The length of the CDR3 is 15 residues. Germline V gene data show CDR1 as SNHLY and CDR2 as FYNNEI. J lost 4 bases, V lost 4 bases, and 6 bases had no gene match. DNA of the CDR3: TGTGCCAGCAGTGTCGGCGGGACAGGGGGGTACGAGCAGTACTTC. It yields the protein CASSVGGTGGYEQYF.

The chain links TRBV28 to TRBJ2-1, with TRBD2 matching over 7 bases. CDR3 length: 14 residues. Germline assignment: CDR1 MDHEN and CDR2 SYDVKM. With 3 bases clipped from V and 9 bases from J, the junction kept 8 bases outside the gene matches. CDR3 sequence: CASSLAGALGEQFF. CDR3 nucleotide sequence: TGTGCCAGCAGTTTGGCGGGAGCGCTGGGTGAGCAGTTCTTC.

In its sample, this clone was seen once. This rearrangement joins TRBV14 to TRBJ2-1, with 7 bases that match TRBD2. V was pared by 0 bases and J by 4 bases, with 9 bases of the junction left unmatched. There are 17 residues in the CDR3. Germline V CDR1 and CDR2: SGHDN, FVKESK. CDR3 in DNA: TGTGCCAGCAGCCAAGACATGTCGGCTAGCGGTTACAATGAGCAGTTCTTC. As protein: CASSQDMSASGYNEQFF.

The chain joins TRBV10-3 to TRBJ2-7; D is possibly TRBD1 or TRBD2 (7 bases each). The CDR3 covers 13 residues. The V end was cut by 3 bases, the J end by 5 bases, with 11 bases between. Per germline, CDR1 ENHRY and CDR2 SYGVKD. This CDR3 is CAISEAGGDEQYF. The CDR3 bases are TGTGCCATCAGTGAAGCAGGGGGGGACGAGCAGTACTTC.

The genes are TRBV29-1 and TRBJ2-7, with 8 bases that match TRBD2. The CDR3 contains 16 residues. Germline V lookup: CDR1 SQVTM, CDR2 ANQGSEA. The V gene end was trimmed by 1 base and the J gene end by 5 bases; junction bases not matched to a gene: 13. The CDR3 loop reads CSVEALVSGVKNEQYF. The CDR3 nucleotides are TGCAGCGTTGAAGCGCTCGTTAGCGGGGTTAAAAACGAGCAGTACTTC.

CDR3 loop: CASSYQGGREETQYF. CDR3 DNA sequence: TGTGCCAGCAGCTACCAGGGCGGGAGGGAAGAGACCCAGTACTTC. The rearrangement links TRBV5-6 to TRBJ2-5, with 9 bases that match TRBD2. The CDR3 totals 15 residues. Germline V CDR1 and CDR2: SGHDT, YYEEEE. V lost 3 bases, J lost 3 bases, and 6 bases stayed unmatched.

The gene calls are TRBV28 and TRBJ1-5; tentative D call: TRBD1 (5 bases). CDR1 and CDR2 from the germline V gene are MDHEN and SYDVKM. CDR3 length: 17 residues. V was clipped by 3 bases and J by 2 bases, with 17 bases between them. CDR3 nucleotides: TGTGCCAGCAGTTTGCTCTTACAGGTTTCCCGCAATCAGCCCCAGCATTTT. Translated: CASSLLLQVSRNQPQHF.

The chain is built from TRBV9 and TRBJ2-1; D uncertain. The CDR3 is 13 amino acids. Germline V gives CDR1 SGDLS, CDR2 YYNGEE. Trimming shortened V by 4 bases and J by 10 bases, and 15 bases separated the two germline ends. The CDR3 coding sequence is TGTGCCAGCAGCCCGAGATTAGTCTTCGAGCAGTTCTTC. Encoded protein: CASSPRLVFEQFF.

The CDR3 loop reads CASSYTGTNGGYEQYF. The CDR3 DNA sequence: TGTGCCAGCAGTTACACGGGGACAAACGGCGGATACGAGCAGTACTTC. The chain has TRBV6-6 and TRBJ2-7; perhaps TRBD1 as D (6 bases). Deletions cut 2 bases from V and 4 bases from J, with 18 bases between. There are 16 residues in the CDR3. Germline V gene lookup returns CDR1 MNHNY and CDR2 SVGAGI (reference sequence).

The chain combines TRBV2 with TRBJ2-2, with TRBD2 as a possible D gene (5 bases). The V gene lost 3 bases and the J gene lost 0 bases, with 11 bases spanning the gap. Per the germline V gene, CDR1 is SNHLY and CDR2 is FYNNEI. This CDR3 contains 16 residues. This CDR3 reads CASSERSGSNTGELFF. The CDR3 DNA sequence: TGTGCCAGCAGTGAGAGGAGCGGATCGAACACCGGGGAGCTGTTTTTT. The entire variable domain, with the rest obtained from reference TRBV2 and TRBJ2-2, is as follows: EPEVTQTPSHQVTQMGQEVILRCVPISNHLYFYWYRQILGQKVEFLVSFYNNEISEKSEIFDDQFSVERPDGSNFTLKIRSTKLEDSAMYFCASSERSGSNTGELFFGEGSRLTVL.

The V and J genes are TRBV9 and TRBJ1-5; no clear D. The germline V gene encodes CDR1 SGDLS and CDR2 YYNGEE. The CDR3 loop spans 15 amino acids. The V end lost 2 bases, the J end lost 3 bases, and 12 bases lay between the germline ends. CDR3: CASSVGGLPNQPQHF. The CDR3 DNA reads TGTGCCAGCAGCGTTGGAGGGCTCCCCAATCAGCCCCAGCATTTT. The whole variable domain, remainder taken from reference TRBV9 and TRBJ1-5, is DSGVTQTPKHLITATGQRVTLRCSPRSGDLSVYWYQQSLDQGLQFLIQYYNGEERAKGNILERFSAQQFPDLHSELNLSSLELGDSALYFCASSVGGLPNQPQHFGDGTRLSIL.

The chain has TRBV6-1 and TRBJ2-2, with D uncertain. Germline-derived CDR1 and CDR2 are MNHNS and SASEGT. This CDR3 has 12 residues. The V end was cut by 6 bases, the J end by 7 bases, with 9 bases between. The CDR3 sequence is CASRTDGGELFF. The CDR3 nucleotides are TGTGCCAGCAGGACGGACGGCGGGGAGCTGTTTTTT.

A single count supports this clone. This chain links TRBV28 with TRBJ2-7, with 12 nucleotides matching TRBD2. Germline lookup yields CDR1 MDHEN and CDR2 SYDVKM. The CDR3 loop spans 19 amino acids. The V gene end was trimmed by 2 bases and the J gene end by 4 bases; junction bases not matched to a gene: 15. This CDR3 is CASSLPSPSGRAPTYEQYF. Here the CDR3 DNA reads TGTGCCAGCAGTTTACCATCCCCTAGCGGGAGGGCCCCCACTTACGAGCAGTACTTC.

The genes are TRBV18 and TRBJ2-7, with D unresolved. Trimming shortened V by 0 bases and J by 3 bases, and 12 bases separated the two germline ends. From germline, CDR1 is KGHSH and CDR2 LQKENI. There are 15 residues in the CDR3. CDR3 coding DNA: TGTGCCAGCTCACCACCCCCAGTCGAGATCTACGAGCAGTACTTC. Its translation is CASSPPPVEIYEQYF.

The chain recombines TRBV27 with TRBJ1-2; D not resolved. This CDR3 is 13 amino acids long. The ends were cut back, 1 base at V and 8 bases at J, with 11 bases in the middle. Germline V gene sequence: CDR1 MNHEY, CDR2 SMNVEV (reference sequence). Written as DNA, the CDR3 is TGTGCCAGCAGTTTATTTTCGGGTGACGGCTACACCTTC. Translation gives CASSLFSGDGYTF.

This clone was observed once. The chain combines TRBV5-1 with TRBJ2-5; 11 positions agree with TRBD2. This CDR3 region has 15 residues. CDR1 is SGHRS, CDR2 YFSETQ, per germline. J lost 2 bases, V lost 4 bases, and 4 bases had no gene match. Written as DNA, the CDR3 is TGCGCCAGCAGCGGGGGACTAGCGGCACAAGAGACCCAGTACTTC. This encodes CASSGGLAAQETQYF.

The genes are TRBV11-2 and TRBJ1-3; D gene uncertain. The CDR3 length is 16 residues. V lost 3 bases to trimming and J lost 0 bases, with 12 bases between them. The germline gives CDR1 SGHAT, CDR2 FQNNGV. CDR3 sequence (DNA): TGTGCCAGCAGCTTGTCCTCAGTCAGCTCTGGAAACACCATATATTTT. Protein: CASSLSSVSSGNTIYF.

This rearrangement joins TRBV7-2 to TRBJ1-2, with D unresolved. CDR1 is SGHTA, CDR2 FQGNSA, per germline. V lost 2 bases and J lost 4, with 5 bases in between. CDR3 length: 12 amino acids. In DNA form, the CDR3 reads TGTGCCAGCAGCTTATACGGCTATGGCTACACCTTC. It is translated as CASSLYGYGYTF. The complete variable domain, with remaining parts taken from reference TRBV7-2 and TRBJ1-2, reads GAGVSQSPSNKVTEKGKDVELRCDPISGHTALYWYRQSLGQGLEFLIYFQGNSAPDKSGLPSDRFSAERTGGSVSTLTIQRTQQEDSAVYLCASSLYGYGYTFGSGTRLTVV.

The chain carries TRBV11-2 and TRBJ2-3; D unclear. CDR3 length equals 16 residues. The V gene's germline CDR1 is SGHAT and CDR2 FQNNGV. The V gene lost 1 base and the J gene lost 0 bases, with 11 bases spanning the gap. The CDR3 is CASSLVPGLSTDTQYF. The CDR3 DNA is TGTGCCAGCAGCTTAGTCCCGGGCCTGAGCACAGATACGCAGTATTTT.